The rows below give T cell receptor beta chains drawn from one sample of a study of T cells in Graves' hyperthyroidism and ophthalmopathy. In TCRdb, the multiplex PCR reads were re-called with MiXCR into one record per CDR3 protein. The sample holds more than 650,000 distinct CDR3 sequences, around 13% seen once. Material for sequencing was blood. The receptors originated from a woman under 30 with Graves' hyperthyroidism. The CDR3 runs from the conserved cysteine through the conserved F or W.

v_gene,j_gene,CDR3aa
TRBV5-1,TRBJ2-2,CASSLAVAGLDTGELFF
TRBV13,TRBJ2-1,CASSGGIHNEQFF
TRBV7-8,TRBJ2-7,CASRQNSGPYEQYF
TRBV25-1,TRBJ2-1,CASSESWASGRMGYIEQFF
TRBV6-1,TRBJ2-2,CASSYATSGRGYSTGELFF
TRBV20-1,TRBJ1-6,CSARDLGELDNSPLHF
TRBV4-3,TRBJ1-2,CASSQDAAGKGWGYGYTF
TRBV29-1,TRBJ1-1,CSVDNAPNTEAFF
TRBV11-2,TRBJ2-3,CASSSLPQGTDTQYF
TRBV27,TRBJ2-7,CASSLSVGRGLYEQYF
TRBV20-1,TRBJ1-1,CSARVWENTEAFF
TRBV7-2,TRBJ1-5,CASSLIGDSNQPQHF
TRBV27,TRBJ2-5,CASSAGTGVGETQYF
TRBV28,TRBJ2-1,CASSSRTSGSHEQFF
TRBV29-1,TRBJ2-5,CSVGWETQYF
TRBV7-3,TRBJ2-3,CASSLNPQDTQYF
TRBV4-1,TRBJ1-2,CASSQESPPSRYGYTF
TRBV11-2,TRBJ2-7,CASSLGLGQRSYEQYF
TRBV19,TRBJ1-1,CASSHAQNTEAFF
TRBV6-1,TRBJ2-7,CASSAWQGEYEQYF
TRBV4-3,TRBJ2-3,CASSQVASDTQYF
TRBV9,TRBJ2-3,CASSVEEANGQYF